Each of the 12 T cell receptor beta chains below was sequenced from the same sample in a study of breast tumors, draining lymph nodes, adjacent tissues. Each CDR3 protein is one row after TCRdb ran MiXCR on the multiplex PCR reads. The sample shows 200,000 or so distinct CDR3 sequences, around 29% of them seen only once. The lymph nodes were axillary draining lymph nodes from breast cancer patients. What was sequenced was axillary lymph node tissue. The receptors stem from a female donor with breast cancer. Some clones in this sample may be carry-over from other donors' samples.

This clonotype showed up many times. J is TRBJ2-7 and V is TRBV3-1, with D tentatively TRBD2 (5 bases). V lost 4 bases and J 7 bases, leaving 17 bases between the germline ends. The CDR3 is 14 residues long. Per germline, CDR1 LGHDT and CDR2 YNNKEL (reference sequence). The CDR3 spells CASSPGLRAGEQYF. CDR3 nucleotide sequence: TGTGCCAGCAGCCCTGGGCTCCGGGCGGGTGAGCAGTACTTC.

This clonotype was detected only a few times. A read error may explain this, as a much larger clone is one base away. The chain combines TRBV6-4 with TRBJ2-3, with TRBD1 matching 8 bases. This CDR3 has 14 amino acids. V lost 5 bases, J lost 3 bases, and 4 bases stayed unmatched. Germline loops: CDR1 MRHNA, CDR2 SNTAGT. The CDR3: CASSQGARTDTQYF. CDR3 DNA sequence: TGTGCCAGCAGTCAGGGGGCCCGAACAGATACGCAGTATTTT.

The chain combines TRBV18 with TRBJ2-2; possibly TRBD1 for D (5 bases). The CDR3 consists of 16 residues. CDR1 KGHSH and CDR2 LQKENI come from the germline V gene. V gave up 1 base and J gave up 2 bases, with 11 bases separating them. This CDR3 reads CASSPQAQANTGELFF. CDR3 nucleotides: TGTGCCAGCTCACCACAGGCACAGGCCAACACCGGGGAGCTGTTTTTT.

In its sample, this clonotype was seen a few times. A much larger clone differs from this one at a single base, so this may be a read error. The chain couples TRBV5-6 to TRBJ1-3; D is uncertain. The CDR3 runs 15 residues. Per the germline V gene, CDR1 is SGHDT and CDR2 is YYEEEE. V was trimmed by 0 bases and J by 2 bases, leaving 9 bases between them. This CDR3 is CASSLDRATGNTIYF. The CDR3 DNA reads TGTGCCAGCAGCTTGGATAGGGCTACTGGAAACACCATATATTTT.

This clonotype was counted only a few times. Given a much more abundant clone one base away, this may be a read error. The V and J genes are TRBV2 and TRBJ2-7, with D maybe TRBD2 (6 bases). CDR1 and CDR2 from the germline V gene are SNHLY and FYNNEI. V was pared by 8 bases and J by 2 bases, with 16 bases between. This CDR3 contains 14 residues. The CDR3 bases are TGTGCCAGCCTTTCCGGGACTCCGCCCTACGAGCAGTACTTC. Translation gives CASLSGTPPYEQYF.

The sample holds many counts of this clonotype. The rearrangement uses TRBV18 and TRBJ2-2; D perhaps matches TRBD1 (5 bases). The CDR3 contains 15 residues. Germline lookup yields CDR1 KGHSH and CDR2 LQKENI. V was trimmed by 1 base and J by 1 base, leaving 7 bases between them. Here the CDR3 DNA reads TGTGCCAGCTCACCACAAACAGGGAACACCGGGGAGCTGTTTTTT. It translates to CASSPQTGNTGELFF.

This clonotype was counted ten times or more. The rearrangement links TRBV10-3 to TRBJ2-2; D remains unclear. The CDR3 length is 11 residues. CDR1 and CDR2 (germline): ENHRY, SYGVKD. V gave up 2 bases and J gave up 5 bases, with 0 bases separating them. DNA of the CDR3: TGTGCCATCAGTGAGACCGGGGAGCTGTTTTTT. Translating gives CAISETGELFF.

This clonotype was recorded many times. This sequence joins TRBV2 and TRBJ2-1, with TRBD1 matching over 10 bases. Germline V gene sequence: CDR1 SNHLY, CDR2 FYNNEI. V shed 5 bases, J shed 6 bases, and the junction held 4 bases outside the gene matches. The CDR3 has 14 residues. The CDR3 nucleotides are TGTGCCAGCAGTCCCGACAGGGGGCGCAATGAGCAGTTCTTC. This sequence encodes CASSPDRGRNEQFF.

The sample holds many counts of this clonotype. No conserved phenylalanine or tryptophan is present at the end of the CDR3, so a read error is the likely explanation. The DNA is left out, because the CDR3 cannot be placed on it with certainty; the CDR3 is given as TCRdb lists it. The chain has TRBV19 and TRBJ1-4; TRBD1, the D gene given by the table, was not confirmed from the DNA. The CDR3 is made up of 10 amino acids, end residues included. Germline V gives CDR1 LNHDA, CDR2 SQIVND (reference sequence). The CDR3: CASSLLDRIL.

As for this clonotype: The final CDR3 position lacks the conserved phenylalanine or tryptophan, pointing to a likely read error. The chain employs TRBV24-1 and TRBJ2-5, with 9 bases lining up with TRBD2. The ends lost 3 bases at V and 3 bases at J; junction bases unmatched: 13. Per germline, CDR1 KGHDR and CDR2 SFDVKD. The CDR3 is 18 amino acids. The CDR3 loop is CATSDPEGPAGGEETQYL. CDR3 nucleotide sequence: TGTGCCACCAGTGATCCTGAGGGGCCAGCGGGAGGAGAAGAGACCCAGTACCTC.

On this clonotype: A much bigger clone sits one base away, suggesting this may be a read error. This chain uses TRBV11-2 with TRBJ2-7, with D perhaps matching TRBD1 (5 bases). Germline V gene data show CDR1 as SGHAT and CDR2 as FQNNGV. V lost 4 bases and J lost 0, with 16 bases in between. This CDR3 spans 16 amino acids. The CDR3 DNA reads TGTGCCAGCAGCTCTCTTCAGGGTACGGCCTCCTACGAGCAGTACTTC. Translated, it gives CASSSLQGTASYEQYF.

This clonotype has a count of ten or more. The rearrangement joins TRBV4-3 to TRBJ2-4; a possible D gene is TRBD1 (5 bases). V was shortened by 2 bases and J by 7 bases, with 15 bases between the two germline ends. There are 15 residues in the CDR3. The germline V gene encodes CDR1 LGHNA and CDR2 YSLEER. The CDR3 DNA reads as TGCGCCAGCAGCCAACGTTTAGGGGAAGGGAACATTCAGTACTTC. It encodes CASSQRLGEGNIQYF.